The entry below gives a single T cell receptor beta chain sequence along with its context. As yet, its antigen is unknown. The PCR ran on 60 Vbeta and 13 Jbeta primers. Profiling relied on immunoSEQ multiplex PCR, and the TCRdb table lists in-frame clones only, not all of them. The sample shows about 83,000 clones, less than 85% of them seen only once. Donors sampled were nominally healthy, though unrecorded immune exposures were likely. The data belong to a study of cytomegalovirus exposure and HLA in healthy donors. Study-wide results and limits: Most CMV-associated TCR beta chains appeared HLA-restricted in a later analysis. In an earlier analysis, in roughly 600 donors, most V segments appeared productive either ~90% or ~30% of the time. In all likelihood, a cluster of highly shared sequence variants was a sequencing artifact.

Between the trimmed V and J ends, which lost 4 bases and 7 bases, there was a span of 17 bases. The CDR3 loop spans 15 amino acids. From germline, CDR1 is MNHEY and CDR2 SVGAGI. The chain uses TRBV6-5 and TRBJ1-5; tentatively, D is TRBD1 (5 bases). Sequences were obtained from PBMCs. The receptor's source is a man aged 55 to 69 in good health and CMV-seronegative. CDR3 amino acids: CASSSVLGRGQPQHF. In nucleotides, the CDR3 is TGTGCCAGCAGTTCCGTCCTAGGGCGGGGGCAGCCCCAGCATTTT.